What follows are 2 T cell receptor beta chains derived from one specimen sequenced in a study of T cells after yellow fever vaccination. TCRdb re-called the 5' RACE reads with MiXCR, one entry per CDR3 protein. The data show 350,000 to 550,000 distinct CDR3 sequences, around 20% seen once. Sequences were derived from PBMCs, sampled before the yellow fever booster vaccination. The source of these receptors is a man younger than 35 who received the YFV17D yellow fever vaccine.

CDR3 nucleotides: TGCAGTGCTAAAGGGCCCACGCGGGGCGGGGGGGTCAATGAGCAGTTCTTC. This sequence encodes CSAKGPTRGGGVNEQFF. V and J are TRBV20-1 and TRBJ2-1; TRBD2 matches 9 bases. The CDR3 sequence is 17 residues long. Losses at the gene ends were 4 bases for V and 6 bases for J; bases not matched to a gene: 16. Looked up from germline, CDR1 is DFQATT and CDR2 is SNEGSKA (reference sequence).

This clonotype occurred many times. The rearrangement joins TRBV7-9 to TRBJ1-1; maybe TRBD1 (5 bases). Trimming shortened V by 5 bases and J by 2 bases, and 18 bases separated the two germline ends. Germline CDR1 and CDR2: SEHNR and FQNEAQ (reference sequence). The CDR3 contains 16 residues. CDR3 residues: CASSPDADRPNTEAFF. The CDR3 DNA reads TGTGCCAGCAGCCCTGACGCCGACAGACCAAACACTGAAGCTTTCTTT.